The 2 T cell receptor beta chains below all came from one sample that was sequenced in a study of blood T cells in healthy people across ages. Then a second PCR, running about 6 to 12 cycles, was carried out with a sample-barcoded 5' primer and a J-beta primer mix. TCRdb used MiXCR to reprocess the 5' RACE reads, holding one entry per CDR3 protein. The sample records about 1.5 million distinct CDR3 sequences, approximately 39% being singletons. Source material: blood. The receptors here all came from a woman aged 18-35 years in good health.

The chain recombines TRBV20-1 with TRBJ2-2, with 11 bases identical to TRBD2. Germline trimming cut 5 bases from V and 4 bases from J; bases unmatched to any gene: 15. There are 18 residues in the CDR3. Looked up from germline, CDR1 is DFQATT and CDR2 is SNEGSKA (reference sequence). The CDR3 DNA is TGCAGTGCTTCGAACCTAGCGGGAGGAAACAAATTCACCGGGGAGCTGTTTTTT. It encodes CSASNLAGGNKFTGELFF.

The chain carries TRBV7-2 and TRBJ2-7, with 7 bases that match TRBD2. The CDR3 has 11 amino acids. In germline, CDR1 is SGHTA, CDR2 FQGNSA. Trimming took 5 bases from V and 10 from J; bases not matched to a gene: 5. DNA of the CDR3: TGTGCCAGCAGCCCCGGGGGGATTCAGTACTTC. Amino acids: CASSPGGIQYF.